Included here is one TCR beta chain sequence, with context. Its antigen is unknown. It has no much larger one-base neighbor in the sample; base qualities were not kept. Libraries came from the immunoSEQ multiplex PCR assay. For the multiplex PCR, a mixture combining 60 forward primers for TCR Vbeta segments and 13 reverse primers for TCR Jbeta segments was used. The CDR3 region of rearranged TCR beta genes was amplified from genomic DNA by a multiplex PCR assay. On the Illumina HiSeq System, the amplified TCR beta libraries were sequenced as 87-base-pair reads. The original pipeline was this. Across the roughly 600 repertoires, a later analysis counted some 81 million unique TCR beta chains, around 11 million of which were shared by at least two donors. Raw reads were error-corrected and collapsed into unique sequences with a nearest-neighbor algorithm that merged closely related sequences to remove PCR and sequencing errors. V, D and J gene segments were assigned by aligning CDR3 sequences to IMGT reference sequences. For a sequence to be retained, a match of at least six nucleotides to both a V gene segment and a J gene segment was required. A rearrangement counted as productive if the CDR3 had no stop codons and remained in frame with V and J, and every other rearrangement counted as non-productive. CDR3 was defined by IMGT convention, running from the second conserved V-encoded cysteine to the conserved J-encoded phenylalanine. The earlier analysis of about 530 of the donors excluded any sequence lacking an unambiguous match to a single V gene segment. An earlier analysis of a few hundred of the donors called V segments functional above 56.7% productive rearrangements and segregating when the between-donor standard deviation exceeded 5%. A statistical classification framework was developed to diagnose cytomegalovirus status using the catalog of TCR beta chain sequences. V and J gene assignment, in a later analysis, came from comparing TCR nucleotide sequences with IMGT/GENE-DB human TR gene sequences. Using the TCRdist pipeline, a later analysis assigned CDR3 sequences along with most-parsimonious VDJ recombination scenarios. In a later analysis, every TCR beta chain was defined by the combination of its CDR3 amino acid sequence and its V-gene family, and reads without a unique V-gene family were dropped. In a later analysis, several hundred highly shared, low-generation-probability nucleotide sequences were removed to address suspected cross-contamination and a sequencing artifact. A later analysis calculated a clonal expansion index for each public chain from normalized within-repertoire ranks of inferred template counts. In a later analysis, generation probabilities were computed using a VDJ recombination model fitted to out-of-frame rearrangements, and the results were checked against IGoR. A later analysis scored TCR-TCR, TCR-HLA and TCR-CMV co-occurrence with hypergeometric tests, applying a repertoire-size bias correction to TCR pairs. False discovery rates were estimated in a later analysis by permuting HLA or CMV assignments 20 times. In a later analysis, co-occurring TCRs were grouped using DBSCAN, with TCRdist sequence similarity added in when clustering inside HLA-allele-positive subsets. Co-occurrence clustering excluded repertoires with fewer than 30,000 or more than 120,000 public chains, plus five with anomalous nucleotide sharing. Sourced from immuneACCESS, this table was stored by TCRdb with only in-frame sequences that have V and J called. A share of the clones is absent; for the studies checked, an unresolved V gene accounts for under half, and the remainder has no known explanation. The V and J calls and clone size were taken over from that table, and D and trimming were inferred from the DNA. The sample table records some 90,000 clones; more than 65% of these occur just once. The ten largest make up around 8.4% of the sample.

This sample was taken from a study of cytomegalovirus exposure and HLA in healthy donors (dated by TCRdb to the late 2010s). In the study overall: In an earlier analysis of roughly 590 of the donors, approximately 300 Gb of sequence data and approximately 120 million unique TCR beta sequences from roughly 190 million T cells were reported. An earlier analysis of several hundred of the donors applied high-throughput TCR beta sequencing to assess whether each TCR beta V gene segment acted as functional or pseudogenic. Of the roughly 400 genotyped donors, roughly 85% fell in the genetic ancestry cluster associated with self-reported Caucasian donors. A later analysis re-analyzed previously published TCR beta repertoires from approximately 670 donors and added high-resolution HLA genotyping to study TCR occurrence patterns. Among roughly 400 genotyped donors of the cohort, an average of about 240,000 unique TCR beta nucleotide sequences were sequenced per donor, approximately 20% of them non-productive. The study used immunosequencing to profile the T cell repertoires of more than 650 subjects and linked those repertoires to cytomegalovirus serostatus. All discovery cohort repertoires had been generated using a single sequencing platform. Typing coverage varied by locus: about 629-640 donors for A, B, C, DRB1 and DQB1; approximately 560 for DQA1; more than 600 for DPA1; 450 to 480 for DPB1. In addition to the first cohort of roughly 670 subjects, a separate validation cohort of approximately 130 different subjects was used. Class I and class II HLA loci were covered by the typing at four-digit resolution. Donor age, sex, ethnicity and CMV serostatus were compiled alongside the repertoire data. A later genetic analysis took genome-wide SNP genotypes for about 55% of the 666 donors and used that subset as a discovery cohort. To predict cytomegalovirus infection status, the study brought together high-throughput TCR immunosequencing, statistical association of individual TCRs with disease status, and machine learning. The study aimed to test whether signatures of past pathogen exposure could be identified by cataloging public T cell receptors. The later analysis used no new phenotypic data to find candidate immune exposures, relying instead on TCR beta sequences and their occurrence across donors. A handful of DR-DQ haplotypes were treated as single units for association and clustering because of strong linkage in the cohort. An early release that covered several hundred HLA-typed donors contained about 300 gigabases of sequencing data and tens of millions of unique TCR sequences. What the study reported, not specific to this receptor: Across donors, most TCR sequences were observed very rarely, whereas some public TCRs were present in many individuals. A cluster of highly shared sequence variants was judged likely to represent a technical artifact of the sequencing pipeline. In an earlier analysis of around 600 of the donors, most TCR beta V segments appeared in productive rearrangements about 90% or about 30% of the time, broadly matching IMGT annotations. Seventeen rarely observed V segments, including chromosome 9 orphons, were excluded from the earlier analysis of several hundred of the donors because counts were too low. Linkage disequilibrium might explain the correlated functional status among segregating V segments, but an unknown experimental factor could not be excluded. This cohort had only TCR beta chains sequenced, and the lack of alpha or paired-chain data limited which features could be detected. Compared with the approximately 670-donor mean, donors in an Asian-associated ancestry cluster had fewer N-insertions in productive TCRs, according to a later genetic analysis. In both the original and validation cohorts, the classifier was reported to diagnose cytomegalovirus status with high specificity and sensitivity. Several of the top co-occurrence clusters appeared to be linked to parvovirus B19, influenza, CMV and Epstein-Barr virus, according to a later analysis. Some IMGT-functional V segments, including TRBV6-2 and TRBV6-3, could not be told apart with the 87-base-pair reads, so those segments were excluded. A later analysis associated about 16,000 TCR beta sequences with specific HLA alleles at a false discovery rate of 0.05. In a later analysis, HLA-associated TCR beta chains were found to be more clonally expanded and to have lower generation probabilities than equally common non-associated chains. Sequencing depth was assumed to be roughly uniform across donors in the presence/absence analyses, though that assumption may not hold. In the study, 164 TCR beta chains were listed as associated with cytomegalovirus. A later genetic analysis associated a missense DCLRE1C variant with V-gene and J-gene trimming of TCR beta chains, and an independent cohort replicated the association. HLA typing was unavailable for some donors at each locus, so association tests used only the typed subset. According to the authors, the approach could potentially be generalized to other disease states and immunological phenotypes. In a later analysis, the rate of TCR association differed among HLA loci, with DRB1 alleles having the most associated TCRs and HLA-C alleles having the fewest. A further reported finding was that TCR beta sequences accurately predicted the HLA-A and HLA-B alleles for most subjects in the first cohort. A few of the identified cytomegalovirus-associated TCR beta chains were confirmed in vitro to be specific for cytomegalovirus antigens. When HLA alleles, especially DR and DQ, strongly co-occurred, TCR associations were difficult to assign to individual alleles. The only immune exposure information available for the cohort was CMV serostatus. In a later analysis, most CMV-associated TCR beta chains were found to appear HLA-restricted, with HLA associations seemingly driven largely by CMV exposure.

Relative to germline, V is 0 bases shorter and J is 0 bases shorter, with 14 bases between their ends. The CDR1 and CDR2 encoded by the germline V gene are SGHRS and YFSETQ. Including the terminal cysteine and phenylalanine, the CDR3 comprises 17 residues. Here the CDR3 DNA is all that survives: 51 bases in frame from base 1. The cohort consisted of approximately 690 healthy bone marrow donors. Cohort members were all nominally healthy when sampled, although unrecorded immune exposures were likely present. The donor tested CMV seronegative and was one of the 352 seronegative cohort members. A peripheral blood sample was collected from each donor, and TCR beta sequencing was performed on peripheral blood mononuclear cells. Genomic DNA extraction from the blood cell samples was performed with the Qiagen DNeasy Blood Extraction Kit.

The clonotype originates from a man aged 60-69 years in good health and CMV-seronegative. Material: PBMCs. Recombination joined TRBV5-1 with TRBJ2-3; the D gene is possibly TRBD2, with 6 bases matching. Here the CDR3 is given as CASSLGRGPHSTDTQYF. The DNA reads TGCGCCAGCAGCTTGGGGCGGGGCCCGCATAGCACAGATACGCAGTATTTT.